This entry features one T cell receptor (beta chain) sequence. The sample belongs to a study of cytomegalovirus exposure and HLA in healthy donors. PCR involved 60 Vbeta and 13 Jbeta primers. The protocol was immunoSEQ multiplex PCR, while the TCRdb copy is restricted to in-frame clones and leaves out a portion. This sample has under 45,000 clones, with roughly 60% found just once. Germline V gives CDR1 SEHNR, CDR2 FQNEAQ (reference sequence). Trimming cost V 3 bases and J 8 bases; bases outside gene matches: 7. This CDR3 spans 15 amino acids. V and J are TRBV7-9 and TRBJ1-4; TRBD1 aligns across 9 bases. This clonotype originated in a human donor in good health. Specimen: PBMCs. The CDR3 DNA follows: TGTGCCAGCAGCTTCGTGGGACAGGGAGGCGAAAAACTGTTTTTT. Its protein is CASSFVGQGGEKLFF.